This T cell receptor (beta chain) originates from a study of T cell repertoires in cytomegalovirus infection. TCRdb ran MiXCR on the reads and lists one entry per CDR3 protein. The table includes hundreds of thousands of distinct CDR3 sequences, approximately 31% detected once. With V trimmed by 8 bases and J by 12 bases, 4 bases remained unmatched. Germline values: CDR1 MNHEY, CDR2 SMNVEV (reference sequence). CDR3 length: 11 residues. On this clonotype itself: Its specificity is unknown.

Study-wide findings and caveats: CMV-specific HLA-C-restricted TCR beta clonotypes dominated the ex vivo response.

This chain joins TRBV27 and TRBJ1-4; 9 bases line up with TRBD1. The receptor was isolated from a human donor in good health (CMV status not recorded). Some clones in this sample may be carry-over from other donors' samples. The source material was cultured CD8+ T cells from PBMCs, sampled from culture after CMV antigen stimulation. This CDR3 reads CASGTGRELFF. CDR3 coding DNA: TGTGCCAGCGGGACAGGGAGGGAACTGTTTTTT.